This T cell receptor (beta chain) originates from a study of blood T cell repertoires in COVID-19. Study as a whole: Researchers got acute and convalescent COVID-19 samples from the United States, Italy and Spain.

Measured with immunoSEQ multiplex PCR; TCRdb has only the in-frame clones, and not every one. This sample has 200,000 or so clones, with around 86% found just once. This CDR3 comprises 18 residues. The J segment lost 1 base and the V segment lost 3 bases, leaving 12 bases of the junction unmatched. CDR1 SGHRS and CDR2 YFSETQ come from the germline V gene. The clonotype was recovered from a man between 45 and 60 years old with acute or convalescent COVID-19. V usage is TRBV5-1 and J usage is TRBJ2-3, with 9 positions matching TRBD2. What was sequenced was peripheral blood. CDR3 amino acids: CASSSQQRGALGTDTQYF. The CDR3 region has the DNA TGCGCCAGCAGCTCGCAACAGCGGGGGGCACTTGGCACAGATACGCAGTATTTT.